Sequencing of this TCR beta chain was carried out in a study of shared clonotypes between healthy human individuals. As for the study in general: A couple of women and a few men aged 18 to 49 made up the donors.

CD45RA-negative memory and CD45RA+ naive subsets were split from the CD4+ cells. Sequencing was performed with immunoSEQ multiplex PCR; in TCRdb, only in-frame clones are kept and a portion is missing. Counted here are a few million clones, approximately 93% occurring once; the ten biggest clones make up about 0.39%. As concerns this clone: This specimen includes other DNA sequences encoding the same CDR3.

The germline V gene has CDR1 GTSNPN and CDR2 SVGIG (reference sequence). V was cut by 4 bases and J by 4 bases, with 11 bases left in between. This CDR3 is 13 amino acids long. Material for sequencing was naive CD4+ T cells from PBMCs. Subset in this sample: CD45RA+ positively selected. The origin of this receptor is a man younger than 35 in good health. Some clones in this sample may be carry-over from other donors' samples. This sequence joins TRBV30 and TRBJ1-5, with D unresolved. DNA for the CDR3: TGTGCCTGGAACACGGGAGGGAATCAGCCCCAGCATTTT. As protein: CAWNTGGNQPQHF.